The clone carrying this T cell receptor (beta chain) appeared many times. These data originate in a study of regulatory T cells in long-lasting Graves disease. Stated time point: newly diagnosed GD, antithyroid drugs for less than 3 months. With RNA extracted from PBMCs as input, the TCR library was made. Researchers made TCR beta libraries by using iRepertoire HTBI primers and running Arm-PCR on CDR3 regions. TCRdb fed the multiplex PCR reads into MiXCR, producing one record per CDR3 protein. The repertoire holds about 420,000 distinct CDR3 sequences, with over 15% as singletons. The V gene end was trimmed by 6 bases and the J gene end by 4 bases; junction bases not matched to a gene: 5. This CDR3 region has 14 residues. Separately, the same data were catalogued under a study of T cells in Graves' hyperthyroidism and ophthalmopathy.

The specimen was peripheral blood mononuclear cells (PBMCs), collected at new diagnosis, from a patient treated with antithyroid drugs. The TCR originated in a woman aged 18 to 35 with Graves disease. The chain combines TRBV12-3 or TRBV12-4 with TRBJ2-5; 10 nucleotides align to TRBD1. CDR3 amino acids: CASSDRGLGETQYF. CDR3 nucleotide sequence: TGTGCCAGCAGCGACAGGGGGCTAGGAGAGACCCAGTACTTC.